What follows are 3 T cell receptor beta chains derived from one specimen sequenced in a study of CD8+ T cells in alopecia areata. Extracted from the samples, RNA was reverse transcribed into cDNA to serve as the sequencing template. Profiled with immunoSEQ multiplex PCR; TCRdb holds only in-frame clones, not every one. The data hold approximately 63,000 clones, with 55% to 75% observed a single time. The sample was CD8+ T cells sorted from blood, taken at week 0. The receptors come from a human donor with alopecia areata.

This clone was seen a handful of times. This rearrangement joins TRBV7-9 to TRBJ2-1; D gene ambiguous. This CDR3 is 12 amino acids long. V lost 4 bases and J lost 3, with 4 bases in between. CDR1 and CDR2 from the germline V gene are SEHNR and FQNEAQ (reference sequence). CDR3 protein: CASSSGYNEQFF. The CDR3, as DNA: TGTGCCAGCAGCTCCGGCTACAATGAGCAGTTCTTC.

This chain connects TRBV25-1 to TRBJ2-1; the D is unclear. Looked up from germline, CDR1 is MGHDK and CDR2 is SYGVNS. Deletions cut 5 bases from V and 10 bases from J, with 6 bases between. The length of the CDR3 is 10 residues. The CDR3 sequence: CASSLGEQFF. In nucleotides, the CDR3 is TGTGCCAGCAGTCTGGGGGAGCAGTTCTTC. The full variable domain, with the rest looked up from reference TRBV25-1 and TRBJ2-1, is EADIYQTPRYLVIGTGKKITLECSQTMGHDKMYWYQQDPGMELHLIHYSYGVNSTEKGDLSSESTVSRIRTEHFPLTLESARPSHTSQYLCASSLGEQFFGPGTRLTVL.

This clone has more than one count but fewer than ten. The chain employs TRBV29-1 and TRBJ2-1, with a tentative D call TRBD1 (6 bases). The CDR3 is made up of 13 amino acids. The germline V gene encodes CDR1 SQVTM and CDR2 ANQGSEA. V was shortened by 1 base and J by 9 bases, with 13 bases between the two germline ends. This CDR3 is CSVEGDTVGEQFF. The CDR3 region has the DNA TGCAGCGTTGAAGGGGACACGGTGGGTGAGCAGTTCTTC.